This TCR beta chain originates from a study of Tregs in tolerant kidney transplant recipients. Thawed PBMCs were rested overnight at 37°C with 200 IU/ml IL-2 before regulatory T cell sorting. Study conclusions and caveats: Tregs expanded with activated donor B cells seemed most donor-specific. This study did not directly address biological reproducibility.

Concerning this clone: The target antigen is unknown.

Generated by immunoSEQ multiplex PCR, the TCRdb table keeps only in-frame clones and is missing some. The sample holds 75,000 to 80,000 clones, less than 95% seen once. V was trimmed by 5 bases and J by 4 bases, leaving 11 bases between them. This CDR3 comprises 14 residues. The germline gives CDR1 MNHNS, CDR2 SASEGT. The receptor's source is a human donor who received a combined kidney and bone marrow transplant. The sequences come from Tregs from blood, collected before the transplant. The V gene is TRBV6-1, the J gene TRBJ2-2, with D maybe TRBD1 (6 bases). This CDR3 reads CASSTGRITGELFF. The CDR3 nucleotides read TGTGCCAGCAGTACAGGGAGAATCACCGGGGAGCTGTTTTTT.